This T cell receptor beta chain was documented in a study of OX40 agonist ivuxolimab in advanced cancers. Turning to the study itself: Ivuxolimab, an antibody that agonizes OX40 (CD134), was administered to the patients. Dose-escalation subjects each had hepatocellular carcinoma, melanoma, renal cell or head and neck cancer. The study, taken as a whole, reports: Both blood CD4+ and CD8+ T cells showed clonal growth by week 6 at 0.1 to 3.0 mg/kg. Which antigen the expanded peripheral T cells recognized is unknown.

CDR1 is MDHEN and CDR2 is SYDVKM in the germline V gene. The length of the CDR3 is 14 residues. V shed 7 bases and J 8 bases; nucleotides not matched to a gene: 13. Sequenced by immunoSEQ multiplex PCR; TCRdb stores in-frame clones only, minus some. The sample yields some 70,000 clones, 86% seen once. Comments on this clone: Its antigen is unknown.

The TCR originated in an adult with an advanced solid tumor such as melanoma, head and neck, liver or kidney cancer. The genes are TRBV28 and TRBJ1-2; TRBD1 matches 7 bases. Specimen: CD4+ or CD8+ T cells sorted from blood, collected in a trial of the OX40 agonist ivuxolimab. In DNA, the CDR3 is TGTGCCAGCACCCTCACCCTGACAGGGTACGGCTACACCTTC. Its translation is CASTLTLTGYGYTF.